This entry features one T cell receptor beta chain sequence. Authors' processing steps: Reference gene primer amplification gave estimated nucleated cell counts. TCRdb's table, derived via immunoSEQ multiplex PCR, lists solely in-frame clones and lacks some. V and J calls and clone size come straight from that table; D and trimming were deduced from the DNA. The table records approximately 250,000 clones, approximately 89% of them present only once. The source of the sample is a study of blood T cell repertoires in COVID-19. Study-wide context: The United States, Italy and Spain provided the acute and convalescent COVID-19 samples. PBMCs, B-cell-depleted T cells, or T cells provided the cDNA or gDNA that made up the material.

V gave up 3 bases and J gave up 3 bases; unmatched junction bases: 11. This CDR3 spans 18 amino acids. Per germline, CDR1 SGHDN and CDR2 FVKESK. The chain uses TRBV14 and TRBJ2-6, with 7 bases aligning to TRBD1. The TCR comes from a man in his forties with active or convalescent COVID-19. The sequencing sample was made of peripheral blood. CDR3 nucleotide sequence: TGTGCCAGCAGCCATACTCGACAGGGAATCTATGGGGCCAACGTCCTGACTTTC. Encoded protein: CASSHTRQGIYGANVLTF. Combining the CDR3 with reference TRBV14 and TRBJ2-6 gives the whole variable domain EAGVTQFPSHSVIEKGQTVTLRCDPISGHDNLYWYRRVMGKEIKFLLHFVKESKQDESGMPNNRFLAERTGGTYSTLKVQPAELEDSGVYFCASSHTRQGIYGANVLTFGAGSRLTVL.